The 9 T cell receptor beta chains in this list originate from one sample, sequenced in a study of control samples from healthy donors and cancer patients. Some clones are missing from TCRdb's copy, which holds only in-frame ones; the method was immunoSEQ multiplex PCR. Of about 150,000 clones listed, 80% to 90% are singletons. Sequenced sample: blood. These TCRs come from a man aged 18 to 30 in good health.

This sequence joins TRBV7-2 and TRBJ1-5; D gene uncertain. The ends were cut back, 3 bases at V and 0 bases at J, with 6 bases in the middle. The CDR3 consists of 14 residues. The germline gives CDR1 SGHTA, CDR2 FQGNSA. The CDR3 sequence: CASSFWGSNQPQHF. DNA of the CDR3: TGTGCCAGCAGCTTCTGGGGTAGCAATCAGCCCCAGCATTTT.

The V call is TRBV5-1, the J call TRBJ1-4; TRBD1 matches at 11 bases. The CDR3 totals 16 residues. Germline V gene lookup returns CDR1 SGHRS and CDR2 YFSETQ. J lost 6 bases, V lost 0 bases, and 4 bases had no gene match. This CDR3 reads CASSLAGQGADEKLFF. The CDR3 bases are TGCGCCAGCAGCTTGGCAGGACAGGGGGCGGATGAAAAACTGTTTTTT.

This clone was seen once. V is TRBV6-1 and J is TRBJ1-5; TRBD1 aligns across 11 bases. CDR3 length: 16 residues. The germline CDR1 and CDR2 sequences are MNHNS and SASEGT. V trimming: 2 bases; J trimming: 8 bases; junction bases outside the gene matches: 8. The CDR3 nucleotides are TGTGCCAGCAGTGAATTAGGACAGGGGGCCTCAGAGCCCCAGCATTTT. It yields the protein CASSELGQGASEPQHF.

V gene TRBV5-1 combines with J gene TRBJ2-1; tentative D call: TRBD1 (5 bases). The CDR3 is 15 amino acids. V was trimmed by 0 bases and J by 5 bases, leaving 12 bases between them. Germline CDR1 is SGHRS and CDR2 is YFSETQ. CDR3 in amino acids: CASSLGLGVNNEQFF. The CDR3, as DNA: TGCGCCAGCAGCTTGGGCCTAGGGGTGAACAATGAGCAGTTCTTC.

This clone was observed once. This chain links TRBV12-3 or TRBV12-4 with TRBJ2-5; D perhaps matches TRBD1 (6 bases). CDR3 size: 13 residues. Trimming stripped 8 bases from V and 2 bases from J, with 12 bases between. The CDR3 DNA follows: TGTGCCAGCGGTCGGACAGTACAAGAGACCCAGTACTTC. It yields the protein CASGRTVQETQYF.

This clone was counted only a few times. The chain employs TRBV6-5 and TRBJ1-6, with D unclear. The CDR3 length is 13 residues. Germline CDR1 reads MNHEY; CDR2 reads SVGAGI. Trimming removed 10 bases from V and 5 bases from J, with 12 bases in between. CDR3 sequence: CATRQRHNSPLHF. The DNA of the CDR3 is TGTGCCACCAGACAAAGACATAATTCACCCCTCCACTTT.

The V and J genes are TRBV4-3 and TRBJ1-4, with D perhaps matching TRBD1 (5 bases). This CDR3 is built from 15 residues. Germline V lookup: CDR1 LGHNA, CDR2 YSLEER. V was pared by 0 bases and J by 6 bases, with 11 bases between. CDR3 in amino acids: CASSQDRGAYEKLFF. The DNA of the CDR3 is TGCGCCAGCAGCCAAGATCGCGGGGCCTATGAAAAACTGTTTTTT.

The V gene is TRBV7-2, the J gene TRBJ1-1; 12 positions agree with TRBD1. The CDR3 is 16 residues long. CDR1 SGHTA and CDR2 FQGNSA come from the germline V gene. Trimming at V came to 0 bases and at J to 6 bases, leaving 5 bases not matched to a gene. The chain's CDR3 is CASSLASGTGGAEAFF. CDR3 in DNA: TGTGCCAGCAGCTTAGCGTCCGGGACAGGGGGCGCTGAAGCTTTCTTT.

This clone showed up just once. The V and J genes are TRBV21-1 and TRBJ1-3. TRBV21-1 corresponds to a pseudogene. This CDR3 has 21 residues. The CDR3 DNA follows: TGTGCCAGCAGCCTCCTCGTAGGCGGGAGTCAGAATGGTGGCTCTGGAAACACCATATATTTT. Its protein is CASSLLVGGSQNGGSGNTIYF.